This TCR beta chain is drawn from a study of metastatic and nonmetastatic thyroid tumors. MiXCR was used by TCRdb to re-call the PCR reads. The sample lists 25,000 to 30,000 clones, around a quarter occurring once. Thyroid surgery took place with no prior treatment in any patient. There are a few counts of this clone. What it recognizes is unknown. General study points: Benign nodules reportedly had significantly lower TCR beta diversity than malignant thyroid tumors in blood and tumor.

The V gene's germline CDR1 is WSHSY and CDR2 SAAADI. J lost 6 bases, V lost 8 bases, and 15 bases had no gene match. The CDR3 runs to 16 residues. The sequence came from a female donor with papillary thyroid cancer or a benign thyroid nodule (not recorded which). Some clones in this sample may be carry-over from other donors' samples. This chain connects TRBV10-2 to TRBJ2-3; 9 nucleotides line up with TRBD2. The specimen sequenced was blood. The CDR3 reads CASSEPGLAPGDTQYF. Here the CDR3 DNA reads TGCGCCAGCTCTGAGCCGGGACTAGCTCCCGGGGATACGCAGTATTTT.